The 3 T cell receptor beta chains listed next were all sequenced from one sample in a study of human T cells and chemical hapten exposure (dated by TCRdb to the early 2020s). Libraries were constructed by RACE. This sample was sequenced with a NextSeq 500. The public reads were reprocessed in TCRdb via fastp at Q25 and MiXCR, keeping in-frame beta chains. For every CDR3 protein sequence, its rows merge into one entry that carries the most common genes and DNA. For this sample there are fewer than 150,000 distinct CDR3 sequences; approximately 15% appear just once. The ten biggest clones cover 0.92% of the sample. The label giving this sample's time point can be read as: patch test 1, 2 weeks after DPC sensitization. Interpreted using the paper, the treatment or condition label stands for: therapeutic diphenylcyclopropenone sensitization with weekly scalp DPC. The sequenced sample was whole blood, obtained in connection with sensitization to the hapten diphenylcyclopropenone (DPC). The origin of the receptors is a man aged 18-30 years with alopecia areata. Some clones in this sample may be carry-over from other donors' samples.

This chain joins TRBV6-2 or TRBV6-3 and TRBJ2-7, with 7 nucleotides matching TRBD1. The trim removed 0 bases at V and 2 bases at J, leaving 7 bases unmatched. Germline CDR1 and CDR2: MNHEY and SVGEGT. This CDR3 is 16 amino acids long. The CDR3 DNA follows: TGTGCCAGCAGTTACTCCCGGGACAGCATCACCTACGAGCAGTACGTC. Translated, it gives CASSYSRDSITYEQYV.

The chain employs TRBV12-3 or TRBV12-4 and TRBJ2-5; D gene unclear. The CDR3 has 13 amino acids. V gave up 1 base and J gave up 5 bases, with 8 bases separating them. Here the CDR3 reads CASSLGQWETQYF. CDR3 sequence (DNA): TGTGCCAGCAGTTTAGGCCAATGGGAGACCCAGTACTTC.

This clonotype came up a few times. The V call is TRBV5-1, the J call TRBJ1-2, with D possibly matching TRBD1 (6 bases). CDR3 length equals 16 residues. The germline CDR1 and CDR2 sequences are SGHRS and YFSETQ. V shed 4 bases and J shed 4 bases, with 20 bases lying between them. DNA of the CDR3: TGCGCCAGCAGCGTAAGCACAGGGACGAATGGCTATGGCTACACCTTC. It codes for CASSVSTGTNGYGYTF. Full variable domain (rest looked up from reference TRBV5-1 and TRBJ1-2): KAGVTQTPRYLIKTRGQQVTLSCSPISGHRSVSWYQQTPGQGLQFLFEYFSETQRNKGNFPGRFSGRQFSNSRSEMNVSTLELGDSALYLCASSVSTGTNGYGYTFGSGTRLTVV.